This T cell receptor beta chain is from a study of T-cell memory formation after mild COVID-19. Study details: There were largely donor-specific TCR clusters.

This clonotype came up many times. 5'RACE with constant-segment primers built TCRalpha and TCRbeta cDNA libraries with UMIs. TCRdb analysed the 5' RACE reads with MiXCR anew, one entry per CDR3 protein. The table lists roughly 260,000 distinct CDR3 sequences, 15% to 20% of them singletons. The sequenced material came from PBMCs or a T cell subset sorted from them (not recorded which). This sequence originates from a man aged 18 to 30 who had mild COVID-19 (a few samples of this study predate the infection). Cell type and time point are not known.

CDR3 coding DNA: TGTGCCAGCAGGCGACAGACTAGCTCCGATGAGCAGTTCTTC. This gives the protein CASRRQTSSDEQFF. The chain joins TRBV6-5 to TRBJ2-1, with TRBD2 matching 7 bases. With 6 bases clipped from V and 8 bases from J, the junction kept 10 bases outside the gene matches. The germline V gene encodes CDR1 MNHEY and CDR2 SVGAGI. The CDR3 runs to 14 residues.